The present entry profiles one T cell receptor beta chain with its context. Its specificity is unknown. These data belong to a study of T cells in pancreatic ductal adenocarcinoma. General study findings and limits: Mean clonality was about 0.11 in tumors and roughly 0.068 in blood, not significantly different. Comparisons of tumor and blood clonality may show falsely lower tumor diversity.

The selected patients with pancreatic ductal adenocarcinoma had surgery but no neoadjuvant therapy. The assay was immunoSEQ multiplex PCR, and TCRdb's table has in-frame clones only and misses some. This table has around 2,500 clones, roughly 84% appearing once. The CDR3 has 15 amino acids. V was trimmed by 7 bases and J by 3 bases, leaving 19 bases between them. Germline-derived CDR1 and CDR2 are MDHEN and SYDVKM. Sequencing was carried out using pancreatic tumor tissue. The sequence was obtained from a human donor with pancreatic ductal adenocarcinoma. J is TRBJ2-7 and V is TRBV28, with D tentatively TRBD2 (5 bases). This chain's CDR3 is CASTQPRGINYEQYF. The CDR3 DNA follows: TGTGCCAGCACCCAACCGCGAGGGATAAACTACGAGCAGTACTTC.